The next 4 T cell receptor beta chains were all read from a single sample in a study of beta chain features in type 1 diabetes. Their specific antigens are unknown. The authors reverse transcribed all of the isolated RNA, so sequencing captured expressed TCRB transcripts. Only in-frame clones appear in the TCRdb table, and some are missing; sequencing was by immunoSEQ multiplex PCR. The sample has some 150,000 clones, 10% to 15% seen once. Findings and limits, study-wide: Type 1 diabetes patients showed a moderate but significant shortening of TCRB CDR3s in all four CD4+ subsets.

The sample comprised central memory CD4+ T cells from blood. The receptor set was obtained from a man aged 18 to 35 with type 1 diabetes.

The rearrangement uses TRBV28 and TRBJ2-2; D tentatively fits TRBD1 or TRBD2 (5 bases each). V was cut by 2 bases and J by 0 bases, with 7 bases left in between. This CDR3 has 15 amino acids. Germline V gene sequence: CDR1 MDHEN, CDR2 SYDVKM. In nucleotides, the CDR3 is TGTGCCAGCAGTTTAGTGGGGGCGAACACCGGGGAGCTGTTTTTT. Translated: CASSLVGANTGELFF.

The chain links TRBV28 to TRBJ1-2; D unresolved. Looked up from germline, CDR1 is MDHEN and CDR2 is SYDVKM. With 7 bases removed from V and 2 bases from J, the gap between germline ends came to 5 bases. The CDR3 consists of 11 residues. The DNA for the CDR3 is TGTGCCAGCAACAAGAACTATGGCTACACCTTC. It specifies CASNKNYGYTF.

This clone was seen just once. The junction departs from germline at one end; a sequencing error may be responsible. The chain has TRBV30 and TRBJ1-4; D gene unclear. Per the germline V gene, CDR1 is GTSNPN and CDR2 is SVGIG (reference sequence). This CDR3 has 15 residues. DNA for the CDR3: TGTTCCTGGAGTGAGAAAGGTTATGAAAATGAAAAACTGTTTTTT. Translation: CSWSEKGYENEKLFF.

Turning to this clone: The same CDR3 can be traced to other DNA sequences in this sample. The chain recombines TRBV4-2 with TRBJ2-1, with 14 bases that match TRBD2. Germline-derived CDR1 and CDR2 are LGHNA and YNFKEQ. The V and J ends lost 4 bases and 0 bases, in that order; junction bases with no gene match: 5. The CDR3 length is 18 residues. The CDR3 is CASSRGLAGGSSYNEQFF. DNA of the CDR3: TGTGCCAGCAGCCGAGGACTAGCGGGGGGAAGCTCCTACAATGAGCAGTTCTTC.